This TCR beta chain was identified in a study of T-cell memory formation after mild COVID-19. The study, taken as a whole, reports: Whereas later expanders leaned CD4+, clones contracting day 15 to 85 showed a balanced CD4/CD8 makeup. Certain responding clones were present in pre-infection memory, suggesting participation of cross-reactive memory.

A note on this clonotype: The antigen remains unidentified.

J gave up 5 bases and V 4 bases, and 6 bases lay outside the gene matches. This CDR3 is 14 amino acids long. TCRdb fed the 5' RACE reads into MiXCR, producing one record per CDR3 protein. The table has 500,000 to 600,000 distinct CDR3 sequences, roughly 17% seen once. The rearrangement uses TRBV12-3 or TRBV12-4 and TRBJ2-3, with 7 positions matching TRBD2. What was sequenced was PBMCs or a T cell subset sorted from them (not recorded which). The clonotype originates from an adult woman who had mild COVID-19 (a few samples of this study predate the infection). Cell type and time point are not known. Here the CDR3 DNA reads TGTGCCAGCAGTTCGGGGGGAGGCAGAGATACGCAGTATTTT. Translating it yields CASSSGGGRDTQYF.